The 32 T cell receptor beta chains below all came from one sample that was sequenced in a study of cytomegalovirus exposure and HLA in healthy donors. PCR amplification relied on 60 Vbeta primers (plus 13 Jbeta primers). Libraries were prepared by immunoSEQ multiplex PCR; TCRdb keeps only in-frame clonotypes and omits some of them. The sample holds nearly 110,000 clones, about three quarters seen once. Material for sequencing was PBMCs. Every receptor here comes from a boy between 10 and 17 years old in good health and CMV-seronegative.

The chain recombines TRBV2 with TRBJ2-5; D perhaps matches TRBD1 (6 bases). Germline V gives CDR1 SNHLY, CDR2 FYNNEI. Trimming shortened V by 5 bases and J by 0 bases, and 10 bases separated the two germline ends. The CDR3 is 14 amino acids. CDR3 in amino acids: CASSPDRHQETQYF. CDR3 coding DNA: TGTGCCAGCAGTCCGGACAGACACCAAGAGACCCAGTACTTC.

The V call is TRBV19, the J call TRBJ2-7; D is perhaps TRBD2 (5 bases). Germline CDR1 and CDR2: LNHDA and SQIVND (reference sequence). CDR3 length equals 13 residues. V lost 3 bases and J lost 1, with 7 bases in between. The CDR3 here is CASSMRESYEQYF. The CDR3 coding sequence is TGTGCCAGTAGTATGAGGGAATCCTACGAGCAGTACTTC.

This clone occurred a few times. J is TRBJ1-2 and V is TRBV30; 9 bases align to TRBD1. Germline V gene sequence: CDR1 GTSNPN, CDR2 SVGIG (reference sequence). V dropped 5 bases and J dropped 4; count of bases not matched to a gene: 8. CDR3 length equals 14 residues. This chain's CDR3 is CAWGAGTGPYGYTF. CDR3 DNA sequence: TGTGCCTGGGGAGCCGGGACAGGGCCCTATGGCTACACCTTC.

CDR3 amino acids: CASSEQGGGTEAFF. The CDR3 nucleotides are TGTGCCAGCAGTGAACAGGGAGGGGGAACTGAAGCTTTCTTT. V usage is TRBV6-1 and J usage is TRBJ1-1; tentative D call: TRBD1 (6 bases). Germline-derived CDR1 and CDR2 are MNHNS and SASEGT. This CDR3 spans 14 amino acids. Trimming took 2 bases from V and 5 from J, leaving 12 bases between them.

This rearrangement joins TRBV5-8 to TRBJ1-5; D might be TRBD1 (5 bases). Trimming pared 1 base from V and 1 base from J, leaving 12 bases between. This CDR3 spans 16 amino acids. Looked up from germline, CDR1 is SGHTS and CDR2 is YDEGEE. The CDR3 DNA follows: TGTGCCAGCAGCTTGACGGGGGGAATAAGCAATCAGCCCCAGCATTTT. As protein: CASSLTGGISNQPQHF.

The J gene is TRBJ1-1, the V gene TRBV7-9; tentative D call: TRBD1 (6 bases). CDR3 length equals 14 residues. Trimming left V 1 base short and J 2 bases short, with 8 bases between. Germline V gene lookup returns CDR1 SEHNR and CDR2 FQNEAQ (reference sequence). CDR3 loop: CASSLGQENTEAFF. The CDR3, as DNA: TGTGCCAGCAGCTTAGGACAGGAAAACACTGAAGCTTTCTTT.

This clone has a handful of counts. This sequence joins TRBV4-3 and TRBJ2-5, with a possible D match to TRBD2 (7 bases). The germline gives CDR1 LGHNA, CDR2 YSLEER. This CDR3 is built from 15 residues. Deletions cut 3 bases from V and 2 bases from J, with 13 bases between. CDR3 protein: CASSQRKGGQETQYF. The DNA for the CDR3 is TGCGCCAGCAGCCAGAGGAAGGGGGGGCAAGAGACCCAGTACTTC.

This CDR3 is CASSEEGRTNTEAFF. In nucleotides, the CDR3 is TGTGCCAGCAGCGAGGAGGGACGGACGAACACTGAAGCTTTCTTT. The chain carries TRBV9 and TRBJ1-1, with D perhaps matching TRBD1 (5 bases). The CDR3 sequence is 15 residues long. Germline CDR1 and CDR2: SGDLS and YYNGEE. V was trimmed by 3 bases and J by 1 base, leaving 13 bases between them. Full variable domain (outside the CDR3, taken from reference TRBV9 and TRBJ1-1): DSGVTQTPKHLITATGQRVTLRCSPRSGDLSVYWYQQSLDQGLQFLIQYYNGEERAKGNILERFSAQQFPDLHSELNLSSLELGDSALYFCASSEEGRTNTEAFFGQGTRLTVV.

The chain recombines TRBV7-2 with TRBJ2-7, with 8 bases that match TRBD2. Germline CDR1 SGHTA, CDR2 FQGNSA. This CDR3 region has 18 residues. V was pared by 10 bases and J by 3 bases, with 23 bases of the junction left unmatched. CDR3 sequence: CATHPGGLLAGGLYEQYF. The CDR3 DNA reads as TGTGCCACCCATCCGGGGGGGCTGCTAGCGGGTGGGCTCTACGAGCAGTACTTC. Filled out from reference TRBV7-2 and TRBJ2-7, the complete variable domain reads GAGVSQSPSNKVTEKGKDVELRCDPISGHTALYWYRQSLGQGLEFLIYFQGNSAPDKSGLPSDRFSAERTGGSVSTLTIQRTQQEDSAVYLCATHPGGLLAGGLYEQYFGPGTRLTVT.

The chain employs TRBV19 and TRBJ1-2; 8 positions match TRBD1. There are 14 residues in the CDR3. V shed 5 bases and J 6 bases; nucleotides not matched to a gene: 8. In germline, CDR1 is LNHDA, CDR2 SQIVND (reference sequence). For the CDR3, the DNA is TGTGCCAGTAGTCCGAGACAGGGGTGGAATGGCTACACCTTC. Translation gives CASSPRQGWNGYTF.

The gene calls are TRBV7-2 and TRBJ1-2; 8 nucleotides align to TRBD1. J lost 8 bases, V lost 5 bases, and 7 bases had no gene match. Germline assignment: CDR1 SGHTA and CDR2 FQGNSA. This CDR3 has 13 residues. CDR3 sequence reads: CASSPRQGIGYTF. DNA for the CDR3: TGTGCCAGCAGCCCTCGACAGGGGATAGGCTACACCTTC.

The genes are TRBV27 and TRBJ1-1, with 7 bases fitting TRBD1. The CDR3 length is 15 residues. CDR1 is MNHEY and CDR2 is SMNVEV in the germline V gene (reference sequence). V lost 1 base and J lost 1; bases outside the gene matches: 3. In nucleotides, the CDR3 is TGTGCCAGCAGTTTATTGTACAGGGGGAACACTGAAGCTTTCTTT. As protein: CASSLLYRGNTEAFF.

This chain uses TRBV6-1 with TRBJ2-2; 8 nucleotides agree with TRBD2. After removal of 7 bases from V and 6 bases from J, the junction contained 10 bases not matched to a gene. CDR1 is MNHNS, CDR2 SASEGT, per germline. This CDR3 spans 15 amino acids. Here the CDR3 DNA reads TGTGCCAGCATGAAGGGACTAGAGGGGGCCGGGGAGCTGTTTTTT. Protein product: CASMKGLEGAGELFF.

The rearrangement joins TRBV11-2 to TRBJ1-1, with D unclear. CDR3 length: 13 residues. The ends were cut back, 2 bases at V and 0 bases at J, with 4 bases in the middle. Germline assignment: CDR1 SGHAT and CDR2 FQNNGV. The CDR3 sequence is CASSLSVNTEAFF. For the CDR3, the DNA is TGTGCCAGCAGCTTATCAGTGAACACTGAAGCTTTCTTT.

The chain combines TRBV5-1 with TRBJ2-6, with 9 nucleotides matching TRBD2. CDR1 is SGHRS and CDR2 is YFSETQ in the germline V gene. V was clipped by 2 bases and J by 0 bases; unmatched bases: 0. The CDR3 loop spans 16 amino acids. CDR3 amino acids: CASSFSGSSGANVLTF. CDR3 in DNA: TGCGCCAGCAGCTTTAGCGGGAGCTCTGGGGCCAACGTCCTGACTTTC.

This clone was detected only a few times. This rearrangement joins TRBV18 to TRBJ2-7; D might be TRBD1 (5 bases). The CDR3 is 15 residues long. The germline V gene encodes CDR1 KGHSH and CDR2 LQKENI. The V end lost 1 base, the J end lost 3 bases, and 13 bases lay between the germline ends. CDR3 sequence (DNA): TGTGCCAGCTCACCACAGGGGCAGGCCAGCTACGAGCAGTACTTC. Amino acids: CASSPQGQASYEQYF. Complete variable domain (other parts from reference TRBV18 and TRBJ2-7): NAGVMQNPRHLVRRRGQEARLRCSPMKGHSHVYWYRQLPEEGLKFMVYLQKENIIDESGMPKERFSAEFPKEGPSILRIQQVVRGDSAAYFCASSPQGQASYEQYFGPGTRLTVT.

The chain employs TRBV5-8 and TRBJ2-1, with D perhaps TRBD2 (6 bases). CDR3 size: 14 residues. Trimming shortened V by 1 base and J by 4 bases, and 9 bases separated the two germline ends. The V gene's germline CDR1 is SGHTS and CDR2 YDEGEE. CDR3 nucleotides: TGTGCCAGCAGCTTGCGGCGGGGATACAATGAGCAGTTCTTC. It codes for CASSLRRGYNEQFF.

This clone was picked up a small number of times. The chain recombines TRBV29-1 with TRBJ2-5; 7 nucleotides agree with TRBD2. The DNA end is more similar to TRBJ2-7, so the J call may be wrong. This CDR3 contains 13 residues. CDR1 SQVTM and CDR2 ANQGSEA come from the germline V gene. The CDR3 nucleotides read TGCAGCGTTCTCGGGGGGAATGGGTACGAGCAGTACTTC. Its protein is CSVLGGNGYEQYF.

This clone has a handful of counts. The V gene is TRBV28, the J gene TRBJ1-5; no reliable D call. The CDR3 spans 15 residues. The V end was cut by 2 bases, the J end by 1 base, with 9 bases between. Germline values: CDR1 MDHEN, CDR2 SYDVKM. Here the CDR3 reads CASSLLPVSNQPQHF. For the CDR3, the DNA is TGTGCCAGCAGTTTACTCCCAGTCAGCAATCAGCCCCAGCATTTT.

This clone was detected a few times. This chain joins TRBV7-9 and TRBJ1-5; D not certain. CDR1 SEHNR and CDR2 FQNEAQ come from the germline V gene (reference sequence). CDR3 size: 16 residues. The V gene lost 5 bases and the J gene lost 1 base, with 15 bases spanning the gap. CDR3 in amino acids: CASSPSGGGSNQPQHF. In nucleotides, the CDR3 is TGTGCCAGCAGCCCATCGGGAGGCGGGAGCAATCAGCCCCAGCATTTT.

The rearrangement joins TRBV2 to TRBJ1-5, with D possibly TRBD1 on 5 matching bases. CDR1 and CDR2 (germline): SNHLY, FYNNEI. The V and J ends lost 5 bases and 3 bases respectively, with 14 bases between them. The CDR3 covers 15 residues. The CDR3 nucleotides are TGTGCCAGCAGTAAAAGGTGGGGCCTCAATCAGCCCCAGCATTTT. Its translation is CASSKRWGLNQPQHF.

This sequence joins TRBV9 and TRBJ1-4, with 7 nucleotides matching TRBD1. The germline V gene has CDR1 SGDLS and CDR2 YYNGEE. The V segment lost 0 bases and the J segment 13 bases; nucleotides outside the gene matches: 3. This CDR3 is 12 amino acids long. The CDR3 DNA reads as TGTGCCAGCAGCGTAGGGGACAGTTTACTGTTTTTT. It encodes CASSVGDSLLFF.

The chain carries TRBV30 and TRBJ1-2; possibly TRBD1 for D (5 bases). V dropped 5 bases and J dropped 6 bases, with 19 bases sitting between them. This CDR3 contains 14 residues. Germline lookup yields CDR1 GTSNPN and CDR2 SVGIG (reference sequence). CDR3 sequence reads: CAWRLAGREDGYTF. The CDR3, as DNA: TGTGCCTGGCGCCTGGCGGGGCGGGAAGATGGCTACACCTTC.

This clone was seen only once. The gene calls are TRBV5-6 and TRBJ2-7, with 9 bases fitting TRBD2. The germline V gene has CDR1 SGHDT and CDR2 YYEEEE. Trimming at V came to 4 bases and at J to 3 bases, leaving 11 bases not matched to a gene. The CDR3 totals 16 residues. In nucleotides, the CDR3 is TGTGCCAGCAGCCCCTTGCGACTAGCGGACCGCTACGAGCAGTACTTC. Translated: CASSPLRLADRYEQYF. The variable domain in full, completed from reference TRBV5-6 and TRBJ2-7, reads DAGVTQSPTHLIKTRGQQVTLRCSPKSGHDTVSWYQQALGQGPQFIFQYYEEEERQRGNFPDRFSGHQFPNYSSELNVNALLLGDSALYLCASSPLRLADRYEQYFGPGTRLTVT.

The chain couples TRBV30 to TRBJ1-5; tentatively, D is TRBD1 (6 bases). The CDR3 is 13 residues long. Germline CDR1 GTSNPN, CDR2 SVGIG (reference sequence). V was pared by 7 bases and J by 8 bases, with 18 bases between. CDR3 sequence reads: CASSTGTQEPQHF. The CDR3 bases are TGTGCCTCCTCAACAGGGACCCAGGAGCCCCAGCATTTT. Full variable domain (rest looked up from reference TRBV30 and TRBJ1-5): SQTIHQWPATLVQPVGSPLSLECTVEGTSNPNLYWYRQAAGRGLQLLFYSVGIGQISSEVPQNLSASRPQDRQFILSSKKLLLSDSGFYLCASSTGTQEPQHFGDGTRLSIL.

V gene TRBV7-3 combines with J gene TRBJ1-1; D is unclear. Germline CDR1 reads SGHTA; CDR2 reads FQGTGA. The V end was cut by 5 bases, the J end by 5 bases, with 15 bases between. This CDR3 spans 14 amino acids. The CDR3 sequence is CASSSGTTGTEAFF. For the CDR3, the DNA is TGTGCCAGCAGCAGCGGAACAACGGGGACTGAAGCTTTCTTT.

The J gene is TRBJ1-2, the V gene TRBV28; possibly TRBD1 for D (5 bases). This CDR3 comprises 12 residues. The V and J ends lost 10 bases and 3 bases respectively, with 12 bases between them. CDR1 and CDR2 (germline): MDHEN, SYDVKM. CDR3 region: CATLRGDYGYTF. In DNA form, the CDR3 reads TGTGCCACATTGCGGGGGGACTATGGCTACACCTTC.

CDR3 sequence reads: CASSFPRTGTNNEQFF. CDR3 DNA sequence: TGTGCCAGCAGCTTCCCCCGGACAGGGACAAACAATGAGCAGTTCTTC. The genes are TRBV7-2 and TRBJ2-1; 8 bases match TRBD1. Germline V gene lookup returns CDR1 SGHTA and CDR2 FQGNSA. The CDR3 consists of 16 residues. The V segment lost 3 bases and the J segment 5 bases; nucleotides outside the gene matches: 9.

V is TRBV11-1 and J is TRBJ2-5, with D unclear. Per the germline V gene, CDR1 is SGHAT and CDR2 is FQDESV (reference sequence). The CDR3 totals 11 residues. V gave up 6 bases and J gave up 2 bases, with 4 bases separating them. The chain's CDR3 is CASRLQETQYF. In DNA, the CDR3 is TGTGCCAGCAGACTACAAGAGACCCAGTACTTC.

The gene calls are TRBV30 and TRBJ2-1; possible D gene TRBD2, 5 bases. Germline values: CDR1 GTSNPN, CDR2 SVGIG (reference sequence). The CDR3 totals 17 residues. The germline V and J ends were trimmed by 2 bases and 4 bases, with 21 bases remaining between them. CDR3 protein: CAWSSPGIGRLYNEQFF. Here the CDR3 DNA reads TGTGCCTGGAGTTCACCCGGGATTGGACGCCTATACAATGAGCAGTTCTTC.

V is TRBV5-4 and J is TRBJ1-4; tentative D call: TRBD1 (6 bases). CDR3 size: 14 residues. Germline loops: CDR1 SGHNT, CDR2 YYREEE (reference sequence). Between the trimmed V and J ends, which lost 0 bases and 7 bases, there was a span of 10 bases. CDR3 loop: CASSLGGLTEKLFF. CDR3 nucleotide sequence: TGTGCCAGCAGCTTGGGGGGGCTGACTGAAAAACTGTTTTTT.

The V call is TRBV28, the J call TRBJ2-6; D remains unclear. V lost 4 bases, J lost 0 bases, and 16 bases lay in between. The germline CDR1 and CDR2 sequences are MDHEN and SYDVKM. CDR3 length equals 18 residues. As DNA, the CDR3 is TGTGCCAGCAGTTCAAGACTCCTCGTGTTCTCTGGGGCCAACGTCCTGACTTTC. As protein: CASSSRLLVFSGANVLTF. The full variable domain, rest sourced from reference TRBV28 and TRBJ2-6, is DVKVTQSSRYLVKRTGEKVFLECVQDMDHENMFWYRQDPGLGLRLIYFSYDVKMKEKGDIPEGYSVSREKKERFSLILESASTNQTSMYLCASSSRLLVFSGANVLTFGAGSRLTVL.